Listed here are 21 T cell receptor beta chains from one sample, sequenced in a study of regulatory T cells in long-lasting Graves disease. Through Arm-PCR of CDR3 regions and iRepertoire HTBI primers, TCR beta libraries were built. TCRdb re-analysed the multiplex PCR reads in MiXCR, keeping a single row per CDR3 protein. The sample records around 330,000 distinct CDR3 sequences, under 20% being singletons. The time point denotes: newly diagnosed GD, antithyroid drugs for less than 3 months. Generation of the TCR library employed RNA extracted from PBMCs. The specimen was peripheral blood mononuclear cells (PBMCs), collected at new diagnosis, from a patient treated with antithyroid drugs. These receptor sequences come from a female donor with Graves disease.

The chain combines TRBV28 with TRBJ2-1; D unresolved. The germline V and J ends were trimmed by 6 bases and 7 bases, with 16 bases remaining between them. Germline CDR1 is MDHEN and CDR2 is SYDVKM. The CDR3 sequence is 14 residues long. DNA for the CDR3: TGTGCCAGCAGGGTAGAGAGTGACGGGAATGAGCAGTTCTTC. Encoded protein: CASRVESDGNEQFF.

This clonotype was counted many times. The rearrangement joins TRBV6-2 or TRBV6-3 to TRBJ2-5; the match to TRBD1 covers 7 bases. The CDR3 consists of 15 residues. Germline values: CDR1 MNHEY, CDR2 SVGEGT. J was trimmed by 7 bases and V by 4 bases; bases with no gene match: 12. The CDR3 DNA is TGTGCCAGCAGTTTTGCCCGGGACAGCCTCGGGACCCAGTACTTC. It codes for CASSFARDSLGTQYF.

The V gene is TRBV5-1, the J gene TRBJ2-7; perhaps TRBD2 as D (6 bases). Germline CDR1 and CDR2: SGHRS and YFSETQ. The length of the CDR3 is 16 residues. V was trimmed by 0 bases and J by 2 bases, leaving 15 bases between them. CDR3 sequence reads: CASSLGVGTGAYEQYF. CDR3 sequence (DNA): TGCGCCAGCAGCTTGGGGGTCGGGACGGGAGCCTACGAGCAGTACTTC.

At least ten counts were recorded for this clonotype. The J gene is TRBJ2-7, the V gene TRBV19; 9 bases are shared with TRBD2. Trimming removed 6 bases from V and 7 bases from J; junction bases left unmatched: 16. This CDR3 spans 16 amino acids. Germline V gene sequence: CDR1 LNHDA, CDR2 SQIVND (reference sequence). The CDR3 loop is CASSPSLAGVSKEQYF. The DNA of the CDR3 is TGTGCCAGTAGCCCATCCTTAGCGGGAGTATCAAAGGAGCAGTACTTC.

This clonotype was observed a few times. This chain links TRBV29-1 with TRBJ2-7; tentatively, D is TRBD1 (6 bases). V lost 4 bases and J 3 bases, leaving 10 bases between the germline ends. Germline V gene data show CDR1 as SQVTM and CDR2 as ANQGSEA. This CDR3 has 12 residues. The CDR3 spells CSVGGPSYEQYF. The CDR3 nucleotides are TGCAGCGTTGGGGGGCCCAGCTACGAGCAGTACTTC.

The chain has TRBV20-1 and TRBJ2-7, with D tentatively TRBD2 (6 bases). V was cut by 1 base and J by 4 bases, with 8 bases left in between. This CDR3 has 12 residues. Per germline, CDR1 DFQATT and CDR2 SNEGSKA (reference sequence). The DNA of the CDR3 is TGCAGTGCTAGAGCGGGAGCTTACGAGCAGTACTTC. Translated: CSARAGAYEQYF.

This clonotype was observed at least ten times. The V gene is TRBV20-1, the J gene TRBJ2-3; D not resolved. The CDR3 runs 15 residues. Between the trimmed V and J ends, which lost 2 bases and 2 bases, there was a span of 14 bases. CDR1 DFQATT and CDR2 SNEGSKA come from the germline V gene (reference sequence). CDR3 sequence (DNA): TGCAGTGCTAGACAGTCGACCCACATCACAGATACGCAGTATTTT. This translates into CSARQSTHITDTQYF.

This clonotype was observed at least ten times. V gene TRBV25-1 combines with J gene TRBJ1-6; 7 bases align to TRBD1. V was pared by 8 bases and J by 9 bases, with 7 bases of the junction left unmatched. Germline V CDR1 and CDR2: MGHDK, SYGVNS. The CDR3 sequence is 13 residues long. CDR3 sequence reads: CASRQGVGSPLHF. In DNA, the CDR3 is TGTGCCAGCCGACAGGGTGTTGGTTCACCCCTCCACTTT.

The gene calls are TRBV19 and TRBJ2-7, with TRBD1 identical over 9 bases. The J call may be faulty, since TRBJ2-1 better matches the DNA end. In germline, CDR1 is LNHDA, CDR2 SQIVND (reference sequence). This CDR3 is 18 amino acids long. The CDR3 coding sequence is TGTGCCAGTAGTATAGATTATAGGGGACAGGGACCCTCCTACGAGCAGTTCTTC. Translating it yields CASSIDYRGQGPSYEQFF.

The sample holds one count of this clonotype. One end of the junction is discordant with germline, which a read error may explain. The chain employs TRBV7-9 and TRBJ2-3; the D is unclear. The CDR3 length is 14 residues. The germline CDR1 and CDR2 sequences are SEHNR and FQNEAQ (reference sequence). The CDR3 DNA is TGCGCCAGCAGCTCCCTAGAGATCCCCGATACGCAGTATTTT. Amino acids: CASSSLEIPDTQYF.

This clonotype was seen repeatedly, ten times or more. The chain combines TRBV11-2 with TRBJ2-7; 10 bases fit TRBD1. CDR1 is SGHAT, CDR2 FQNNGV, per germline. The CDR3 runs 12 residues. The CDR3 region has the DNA TGTGCGACCGGGACAGGGGATTACGAGCAGTACTTC. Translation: CATGTGDYEQYF.

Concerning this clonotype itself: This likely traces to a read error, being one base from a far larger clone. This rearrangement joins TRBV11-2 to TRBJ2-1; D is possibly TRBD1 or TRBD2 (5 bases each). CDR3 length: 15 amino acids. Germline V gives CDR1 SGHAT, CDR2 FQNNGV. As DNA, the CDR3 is TGTGCCAGCAGCTTAGCCTGGGGGATTGGAGAGACCCAGGACTTC. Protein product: CASSLAWGIGETQDF.

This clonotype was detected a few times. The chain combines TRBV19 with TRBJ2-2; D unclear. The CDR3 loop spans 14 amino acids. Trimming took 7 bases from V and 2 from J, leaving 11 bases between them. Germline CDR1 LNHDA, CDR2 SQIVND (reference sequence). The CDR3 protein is CASKVAPNTGELFF. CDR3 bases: TGTGCCAGTAAGGTTGCCCCTAACACCGGGGAGCTGTTTTTT.

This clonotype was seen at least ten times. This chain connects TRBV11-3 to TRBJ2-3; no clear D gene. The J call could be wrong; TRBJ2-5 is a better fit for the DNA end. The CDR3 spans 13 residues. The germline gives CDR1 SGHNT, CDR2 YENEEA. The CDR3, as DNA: TGTGCCAGCAGCTTAGACATCCTCGGGACCCAGTACTTC. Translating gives CASSLDILGTQYF.

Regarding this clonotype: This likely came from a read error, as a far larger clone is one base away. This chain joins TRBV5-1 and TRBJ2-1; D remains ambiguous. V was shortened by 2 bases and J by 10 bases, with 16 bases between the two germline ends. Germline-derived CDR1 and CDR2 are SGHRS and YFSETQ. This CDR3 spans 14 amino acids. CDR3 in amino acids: CASSFCTPFYEQFF. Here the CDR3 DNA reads TGCGCCAGCAGCTTCTGCACACCATTCTACGAGCAGTTCTTC.

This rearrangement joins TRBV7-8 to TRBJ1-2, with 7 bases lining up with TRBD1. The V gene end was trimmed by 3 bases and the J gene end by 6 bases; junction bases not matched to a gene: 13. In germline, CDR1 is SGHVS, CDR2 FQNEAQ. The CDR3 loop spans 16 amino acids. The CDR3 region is CASSFRGKGFFDGYTF. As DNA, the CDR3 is TGTGCCAGCAGCTTCAGGGGGAAGGGTTTTTTCGATGGCTACACCTTC.

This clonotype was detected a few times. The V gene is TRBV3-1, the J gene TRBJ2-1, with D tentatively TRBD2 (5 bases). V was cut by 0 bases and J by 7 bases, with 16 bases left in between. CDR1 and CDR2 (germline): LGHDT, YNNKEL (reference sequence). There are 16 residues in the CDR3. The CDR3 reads CASSQDVLVAKNEQFF. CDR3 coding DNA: TGTGCCAGCAGCCAAGATGTACTAGTAGCCAAAAATGAGCAGTTCTTC.

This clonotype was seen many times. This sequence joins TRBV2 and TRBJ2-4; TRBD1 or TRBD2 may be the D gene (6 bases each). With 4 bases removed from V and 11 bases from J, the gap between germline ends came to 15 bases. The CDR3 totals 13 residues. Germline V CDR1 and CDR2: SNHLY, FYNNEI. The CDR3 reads CASSARGRHLQYF. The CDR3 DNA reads TGTGCCAGCAGTGCGAGGGGGAGGCACCTTCAGTACTTC.

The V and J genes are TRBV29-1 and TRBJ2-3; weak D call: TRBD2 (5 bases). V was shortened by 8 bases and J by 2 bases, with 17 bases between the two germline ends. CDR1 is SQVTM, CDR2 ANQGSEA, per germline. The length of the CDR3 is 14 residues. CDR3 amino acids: CSSPVGDNTDTQYF. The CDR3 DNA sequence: TGCAGCTCACCAGTGGGAGACAACACAGATACGCAGTATTTT.

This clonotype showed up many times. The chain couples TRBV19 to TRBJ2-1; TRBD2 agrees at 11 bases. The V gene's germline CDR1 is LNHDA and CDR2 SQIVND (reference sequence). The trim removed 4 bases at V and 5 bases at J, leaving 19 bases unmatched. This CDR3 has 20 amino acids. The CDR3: CASSTRGGFRSGRVNNEQFF. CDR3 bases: TGTGCCAGTAGTACCCGCGGGGGGTTTCGTAGCGGGAGGGTTAACAATGAGCAGTTCTTC.

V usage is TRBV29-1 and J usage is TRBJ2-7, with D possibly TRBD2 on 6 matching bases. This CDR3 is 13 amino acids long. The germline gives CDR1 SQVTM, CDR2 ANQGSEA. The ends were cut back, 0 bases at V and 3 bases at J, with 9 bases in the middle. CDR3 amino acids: CSVEDSGVYEQYF. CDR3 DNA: TGCAGCGTTGAAGATAGCGGAGTCTACGAGCAGTACTTC.